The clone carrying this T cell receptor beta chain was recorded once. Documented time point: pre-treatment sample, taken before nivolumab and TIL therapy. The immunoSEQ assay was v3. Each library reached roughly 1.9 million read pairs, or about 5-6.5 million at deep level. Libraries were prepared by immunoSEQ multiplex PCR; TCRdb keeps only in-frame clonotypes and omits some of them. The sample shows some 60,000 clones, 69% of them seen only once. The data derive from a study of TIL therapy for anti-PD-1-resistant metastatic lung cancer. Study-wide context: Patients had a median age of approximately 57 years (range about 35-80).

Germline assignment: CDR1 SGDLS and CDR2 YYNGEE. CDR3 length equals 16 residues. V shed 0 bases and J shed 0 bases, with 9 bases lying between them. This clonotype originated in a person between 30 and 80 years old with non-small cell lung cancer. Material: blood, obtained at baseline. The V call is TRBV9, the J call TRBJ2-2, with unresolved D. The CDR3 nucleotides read TGTGCCAGCAGCGTAGAGATCCTTGCGAACACCGGGGAGCTGTTTTTT. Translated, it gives CASSVEILANTGELFF.